Listed here are 9 T cell receptor beta chains from one sample, sequenced in a study of blood T cell repertoires in COVID-19. Using immunoSEQ multiplex PCR, the repertoire was profiled, and TCRdb retains in-frame clones only, with some absent. The data contain some 89,000 clones, 90% of them singletons. Sequences were obtained from peripheral blood. These TCRs come from a man between 60 and 75 years old with acute or convalescent COVID-19.

The V and J genes are TRBV11-1 and TRBJ1-2; D is uncertain. This CDR3 is built from 16 residues. Germline CDR1 is SGHAT and CDR2 is FQDESV (reference sequence). V shed 1 base and J shed 7 bases, with 19 bases lying between them. The CDR3 sequence is CASSLGPEGVAGGYTF. In DNA form, the CDR3 reads TGTGCCAGCAGCTTAGGCCCCGAGGGAGTTGCTGGTGGCTACACCTTC.

The genes are TRBV6-5 and TRBJ1-1, with D possibly TRBD1 on 5 matching bases. CDR3 length: 15 amino acids. V lost 4 bases and J lost 1, with 13 bases in between. CDR1 and CDR2 (germline): MNHEY, SVGAGI. CDR3 nucleotide sequence: TGTGCCAGCAGTTTCTTGGACATTCCGAACACTGAAGCTTTCTTT. Protein: CASSFLDIPNTEAFF.

This clone has just one count. This chain connects TRBV20-1 to TRBJ1-1; a weak D match, TRBD1 (6 bases). CDR1 DFQATT and CDR2 SNEGSKA come from the germline V gene (reference sequence). This CDR3 is 14 amino acids long. Trimming took 5 bases from V and 1 from J, leaving 14 bases between them. The CDR3 loop is CSARALGGNTEAFF. The CDR3 DNA is TGCAGTGCTCGTGCCCTAGGGGGGAACACTGAAGCTTTCTTT.

V is TRBV27 and J is TRBJ2-7, with TRBD1 matching over 9 bases. CDR1 MNHEY and CDR2 SMNVEV come from the germline V gene (reference sequence). With V trimmed by 2 bases and J by 3 bases, 5 bases remained unmatched. This CDR3 region has 15 residues. For the CDR3, the DNA is TGTGCCAGCAGTTTAACCTCGGGACAGGGCTACGAGCAGTACTTC. It specifies CASSLTSGQGYEQYF.

The V gene is TRBV7-8, the J gene TRBJ2-1; 8 nucleotides line up with TRBD2. Germline values: CDR1 SGHVS, CDR2 FQNEAQ. V lost 5 bases to trimming and J lost 7 bases; unmatched junction nucleotides: 1. The CDR3 length is 12 residues. The DNA for the CDR3 is TGTGCCAGCAGCCGCGGGGGGAATGAGCAGTTCTTC. Its translation: CASSRGGNEQFF.

This chain's CDR3 is CASSTGLNTEAFF. CDR3 coding DNA: TGTGCCAGCAGCACAGGGCTGAACACTGAAGCTTTCTTT. The chain recombines TRBV11-2 with TRBJ1-1, with TRBD1 as a possible D gene (6 bases). Germline V gene sequence: CDR1 SGHAT, CDR2 FQNNGV. The CDR3 sequence is 13 residues long. The germline V and J ends were trimmed by 5 bases and 0 bases, with 7 bases remaining between them.

The gene calls are TRBV9 and TRBJ1-2, with a tentative D call TRBD1 (5 bases). The CDR3 spans 15 residues. Germline V lookup: CDR1 SGDLS, CDR2 YYNGEE. Trimming stripped 0 bases from V and 4 bases from J, with 13 bases between. As DNA, the CDR3 is TGTGCCAGCAGCGTAGTACAGGCGGACGTCTATGGCTACACCTTC. Its protein is CASSVVQADVYGYTF.

This chain joins TRBV6-5 and TRBJ1-2; TRBD1 matches at 9 bases. The V segment lost 5 bases and the J segment 8 bases; nucleotides outside the gene matches: 6. Germline V lookup: CDR1 MNHEY, CDR2 SVGAGI. This CDR3 is 13 amino acids long. The CDR3 coding sequence is TGTGCCAGCAGTATTACAGGGGGCGAAGGCTACACCTTC. Translating gives CASSITGGEGYTF.

The rearrangement joins TRBV15 to TRBJ1-1; tentative D call: TRBD1 (6 bases). The CDR3 has 14 amino acids. V lost 3 bases to trimming and J lost 4 bases, with 12 bases between them. CDR1 and CDR2 from the germline V gene are LNHNV and YYDKDF (reference sequence). CDR3 bases: TGTGCCACCAGCAGGTCAGGGGCAGGCACTGAAGCTTTCTTT. This codes for CATSRSGAGTEAFF. Full variable domain (outside the CDR3, taken from reference TRBV15 and TRBJ1-1): DAMVIQNPRYQVTQFGKPVTLSCSQTLNHNVMYWYQQKSSQAPKLLFHYYDKDFNNEADTPDNFQSRRPNTSFCFLDIRSPGLGDTAMYLCATSRSGAGTEAFFGQGTRLTVV.